This TCR beta chain was recovered during a study of cytomegalovirus exposure and HLA in healthy donors. This clone was detected a few times. PCR employed 60 Vbeta and 13 Jbeta primers. Here immunoSEQ multiplex PCR was the method, and the copy in TCRdb shows in-frame clones only, minus some. Of around 150,000 clones in the sample, around 84% were seen once. This CDR3 has 14 amino acids. Germline CDR1 and CDR2: SGHRS and YFSETQ. V dropped 3 bases and J dropped 0 bases, with 6 bases sitting between them. This TCR came from a man younger than 35 in good health and CMV-seronegative. The source material was PBMCs. V is TRBV5-1 and J is TRBJ2-2, with unresolved D. DNA for the CDR3: TGCGCCAGCAGCTCAGATTCGAACACCGGGGAGCTGTTTTTT. Translation gives CASSSDSNTGELFF.